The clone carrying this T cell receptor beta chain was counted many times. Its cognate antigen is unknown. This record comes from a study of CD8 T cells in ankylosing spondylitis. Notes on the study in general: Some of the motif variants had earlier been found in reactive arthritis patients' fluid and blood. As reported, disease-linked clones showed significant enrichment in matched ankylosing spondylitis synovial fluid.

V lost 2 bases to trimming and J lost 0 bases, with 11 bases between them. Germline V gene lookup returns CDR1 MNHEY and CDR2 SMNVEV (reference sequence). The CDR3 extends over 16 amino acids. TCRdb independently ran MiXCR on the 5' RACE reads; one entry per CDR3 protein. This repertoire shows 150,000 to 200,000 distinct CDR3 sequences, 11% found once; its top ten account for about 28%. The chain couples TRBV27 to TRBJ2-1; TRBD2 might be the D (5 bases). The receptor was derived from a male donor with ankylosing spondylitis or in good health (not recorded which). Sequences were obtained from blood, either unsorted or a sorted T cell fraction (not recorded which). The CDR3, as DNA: TGTGCCAGCAGTTTACGGGGTTCAAGCTCCTACAATGAGCAGTTCTTC. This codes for CASSLRGSSSYNEQFF.